Listed below are T cell receptor beta chains from one sample, sequenced in a study of vaccination effects on CD4 cells after COVID-19. Their target antigens are unknown. The repertoire was sequenced with immunoSEQ multiplex PCR; TCRdb's copy has only in-frame clones and lacks some. Of about 28,000 clones listed, around 75% are singletons. Specimen: CD4+ T cells from PBMCs cultured with SARS-CoV-2 spike peptides, collected before COVID-19 vaccination. All receptors derive from a human donor who received a COVID-19 vaccine. CDR3s include the opening cysteine and the closing phenylalanine or tryptophan. The D gene is left open where the match is weak. Only part of the rows carry a size: once, few, many, or a class if the clone is expanded.

j_gene	d_gene	abundance	len	v_gene	CDR3nt	CDR3aa
TRBJ1-1	-	medium-sized	14	TRBV5-1	TGCGCCAGCAGCTCTGGACAGCCGAACACTGAAGCTTTCTTT	CASSSGQPNTEAFF
TRBJ1-1	TRBD1	-	12	TRBV28	TGTGCCAGCACCGGGACAGTCACTGAAGCTTTCTTT	CASTGTVTEAFF
TRBJ1-3	-	-	15	TRBV18	TGTGCCAGCTCACCGCCAGTTAACTCTGGAAACACCATATATTTT	CASSPPVNSGNTIYF
TRBJ2-2	TRBD1	-	15	TRBV7-2	TGTGCCAGCAGCTTAAGACAGGGGGGAACCGGGGAGCTGTTTTTT	CASSLRQGGTGELFF
TRBJ2-1	TRBD1	-	15	TRBV11-3	TGTGCCAGCAGCCCGACAGGGGGCACCTACAATGAGCAGTTCTTC	CASSPTGGTYNEQFF
TRBJ2-4	TRBD1	-	14	TRBV27	TGTGCCAGCAGTACCGGGACAGGGCAGCACATTCAGTACTTC	CASSTGTGQHIQYF
TRBJ1-1	TRBD1	few	15	TRBV3-1/TRBV3-2	TGTGCCAGCAGCCAGTCCGGGACAGGGTTCACTGAAGCTTTCTTT	CASSQSGTGFTEAFF
TRBJ1-1	-	-	13	TRBV6-2/TRBV6-3	TGTGCCAGCAGTTACGGGGGGAACACTGAAGCTTTCTTT	CASSYGGNTEAFF
TRBJ1-2	TRBD1	-	13	TRBV3-1/TRBV3-2	TGTGCCAGCAGCCCTCCGGGACAGAATGGCTACACCTTC	CASSPPGQNGYTF
TRBJ2-2	-	-	16	TRBV11-2	TGTGCCAGCAGCTTAGTTGCTAGGGCGGGCACCGGGGAGCTGTTTTTT	CASSLVARAGTGELFF
TRBJ2-1	TRBD2	-	17	TRBV4-1	TGCGCCAGCAGCCCATTTTTTCTAGCGGGAGTGTGGAATGAGCAGTTCTTC	CASSPFFLAGVWNEQFF
TRBJ1-6	-	-	13	TRBV5-1	TGCACCAGCAGCTTGGGGGACAATTCACCCCTCCACTTT	CTSSLGDNSPLHF
TRBJ1-1	-	few	12	TRBV7-9	TGTGCCAGCAGCTTAATGGGCACTGAAGCTTTCTTT	CASSLMGTEAFF
TRBJ2-7	TRBD1	-	14	TRBV4-1	TGCGCCAGCAGCCTACGGACAGGGAGTGCCGAGCAGTACTTC	CASSLRTGSAEQYF